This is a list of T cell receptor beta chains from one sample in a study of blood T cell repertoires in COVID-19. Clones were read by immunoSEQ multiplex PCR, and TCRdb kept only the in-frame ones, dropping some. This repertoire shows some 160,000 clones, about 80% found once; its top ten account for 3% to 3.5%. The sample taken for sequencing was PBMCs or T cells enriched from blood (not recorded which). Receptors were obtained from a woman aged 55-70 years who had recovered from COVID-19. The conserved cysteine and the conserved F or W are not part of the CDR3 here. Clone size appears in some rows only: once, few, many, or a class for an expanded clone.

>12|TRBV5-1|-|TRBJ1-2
ASSLDREVDGYT
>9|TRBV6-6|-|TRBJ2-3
ASRYTDTQY
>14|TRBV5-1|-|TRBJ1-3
ASSLVSGGLGNTIY
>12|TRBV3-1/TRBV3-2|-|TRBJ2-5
ASSQLAVQETQY
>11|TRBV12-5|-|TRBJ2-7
ASGLGQGYEQY
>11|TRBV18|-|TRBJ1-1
ASSPGRGTEAF
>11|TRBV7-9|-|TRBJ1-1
ASSFGGNTEAF
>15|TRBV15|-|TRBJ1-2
ATSRDHITGPTGGYT
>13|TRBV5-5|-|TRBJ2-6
ASTNPGAGANVLT
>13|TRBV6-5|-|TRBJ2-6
ASSYRDSGANVLT
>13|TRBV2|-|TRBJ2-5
ASSYRDSPGETQY
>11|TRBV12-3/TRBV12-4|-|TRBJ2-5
ASSFASVETQY
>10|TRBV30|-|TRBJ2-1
AGYLAGNEQF
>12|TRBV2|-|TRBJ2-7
ASNLEGLAYEQY
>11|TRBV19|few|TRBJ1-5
ASSIGVGAGQH
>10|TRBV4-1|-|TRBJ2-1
ASSRGGIEQF
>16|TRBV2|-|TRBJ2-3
ASSEVVLAGGSTDTQY
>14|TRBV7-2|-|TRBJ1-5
ASSLWTGEGNQPQH
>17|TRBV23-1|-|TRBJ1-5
ASSQKKDGTLRGNQPQH
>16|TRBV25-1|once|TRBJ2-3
ASSDPPLAGVGTDTQY
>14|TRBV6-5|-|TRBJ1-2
ASSYSRLYSPYRYT
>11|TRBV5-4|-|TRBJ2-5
ASSLQGEETQY
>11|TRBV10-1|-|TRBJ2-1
ASSETVANEQF
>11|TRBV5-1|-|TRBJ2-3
ASSPLMLDTQY